This T cell receptor (beta chain) was found in a study of blood T cell repertoires in COVID-19. For the study at large: Sites in the United States, Italy and Spain provided acute and convalescent COVID-19 samples.

Original analysis: Estimation of nucleated cell counts relied on the amplification of reference gene primers. Clones were sequenced by immunoSEQ multiplex PCR, and TCRdb holds only the in-frame ones, with some missing. For V, J and clone size, that table is used; D and trimming come from the DNA. The sample yields 260,000 or so clones, around 82% seen once. The CDR3 sequence is 13 residues long. Between the trimmed V and J ends, which lost 11 bases and 2 bases, there was a span of 16 bases. CDR1 is MDHEN and CDR2 is SYDVKM in the germline V gene. The sequence came from a human donor in a cohort sampled during active COVID-19. Sequenced input: peripheral blood. The chain employs TRBV28 and TRBJ2-7; D may be TRBD2 (6 bases). CDR3 nucleotide sequence: TGTGCCCTCGAGGGCCGGGGGACCTACGAGCAGTACTTC. It yields the protein CALEGRGTYEQYF.